This TCR beta chain was obtained from a study of blood T cell repertoires in COVID-19. Study-level background: Some COVID-19 samples were acute and others convalescent; all came from the United States, Italy and Spain.

Only in-frame clones appear in the TCRdb table, and some are missing; sequencing was by immunoSEQ multiplex PCR. The sample holds 300,000 to 450,000 clones, around nine tenths seen once. CDR3 size: 17 residues. CDR1 is LGHDT and CDR2 is YNNKEL in the germline V gene (reference sequence). V lost 2 bases and J lost 3; bases outside the gene matches: 10. Self-reported history from a screening survey and questionnaire set each donor's cohort. Exposed participants came across a COVID-19 case within 2 weeks before study entry. Sequenced sample: PBMCs or T cells enriched from blood (not recorded which). The source of this sequence is a woman in her twenties or thirties who had been exposed to COVID-19. This chain connects TRBV3-1 (or the pseudogene TRBV3-2) to TRBJ1-1; 9 positions agree with TRBD1. CDR3 sequence: CASSQPGQGLGDTEAFF. DNA of the CDR3: TGTGCCAGCAGCCAACCGGGACAGGGTTTAGGGGACACTGAAGCTTTCTTT.